The present entry profiles one T cell receptor beta chain with its context. Its specificity is unknown. This sample is drawn from a study of CD8 T cells in ankylosing spondylitis. Whole-study findings and limits: Characteristic of ankylosing spondylitis blood, it appeared, was a TCR beta motif comprising about eight highly homologous variants. Reports of some motif variants in reactive arthritis synovial fluid and blood predate this one. Clones tied to disease were said to be significantly enriched in matched ankylosing spondylitis synovial fluid.

TCRdb reprocessed the 5' RACE reads with MiXCR, giving one entry per CDR3 protein. There are fewer than 450,000 distinct CDR3 sequences in the sample; roughly a sixth occur only once, and just over 1% lies in the top ten. The TCR originated in a male donor with ankylosing spondylitis. The specimen sequenced was blood, either unsorted or a sorted T cell fraction (not recorded which).

The CDR3 coding sequence is TGTGCCACCAGTGATTTTGACAGGGTGCAAGGGCCCTACGAGCAGTACTTC. It specifies CATSDFDRVQGPYEQYF. The V and J genes are TRBV24-1 and TRBJ2-7; 7 bases match TRBD1. The junction had 10 bases not matched to a gene; V was cut back by 1 base and J by 2 bases. Germline lookup yields CDR1 KGHDR and CDR2 SFDVKD. This CDR3 region has 17 residues.